This T cell receptor beta chain was sequenced during a study of T-cell reconstitution after alpha-beta-depleted transplantation in children. Comment on this clonotype: The antigen is unknown.

The study's findings and limits: Several hundred expanded graft clones reportedly were the source of alpha-beta T cells about two months after transplant. Certain patients had high TCRbeta diversity at day 60, and it came from recipient T cells and thymic progenitors that survived.

The authors prepared the TCRbeta library with unique molecular identifiers. MiXCR was run by TCRdb on the PCR reads, yielding one entry per CDR3 protein. Of a few hundred thousand distinct CDR3 sequences in the sample, 25% to 30% were seen once. The sequence was collected from a boy younger than two with Wiskott-Aldrich syndrome, due to receive a stem cell transplant. The specimen comprised PBMCs, sampled before TCRalphabeta/CD19-depleted stem cell transplant.

CDR3 amino acids: CASSRVGTDTQYF. The CDR3 nucleotides read TGTGCCAGCAGCCGGGTGGGAACAGATACGCAGTATTTT. This chain joins TRBV12-3 or TRBV12-4 and TRBJ2-3, with D uncertain. The V end was cut by 6 bases, the J end by 3 bases, with 10 bases between. This CDR3 has 13 amino acids.